The clone carrying this T cell receptor (beta chain) was detected a few times. At one boundary the junction diverges from the germline segment, which might be a read error. Genomic DNA, the template, was used for profiling of the TCR beta VDJ and CDR3. MiXCR, run by TCRdb on the reads, gives a single entry per CDR3 protein. The sample carries 250,000 or so distinct CDR3 sequences, around 45% recorded once. The data stem from a study of CD8+CD57+ T cells in acquired aplastic anemia. Sequencing involved patients with CD8+CD57+ cell expansion previously shown by flow cytometry. With no exception, the patients had severe acquired aplastic anemia. This TCR was recovered from a human donor with aplastic anemia. The sequenced sample consisted of sorted CD4+, CD8+, or CD8+CD57+ T cells (not recorded which) from PBMCs.

The CDR3 sequence is CASSYRRTLTYEQYF. CDR3 sequence (DNA): TGTGCTAGCAGCTACCGTCGGACTCTGACCTACGAGCAGTACTTC. The rearrangement uses TRBV7-7 and TRBJ2-7, with D perhaps TRBD2 (5 bases). The CDR3 spans 15 residues. Germline loops: CDR1 SSHAT, CDR2 FNYEAQ (reference sequence).